This passage covers 23 T cell receptor beta chains from one sample sequenced in a study of a mutant IDH1 vaccine in newly diagnosed glioma. Antigens for these TCRs are unknown. Some clones are missing from TCRdb's copy, which holds only in-frame ones; the method was immunoSEQ multiplex PCR. Of fewer than 65,000 clones in the sample, 70% to 90% were seen once. Stated time point: week 5, during vaccination. Doses comprised 300 ug of mutant IDH1 20-mer peptide each, plus topical imiquimod. Sequenced material: PBMCs, taken from a glioma patient whose treatment included an IDH1 peptide vaccine. These receptors were collected from a young man with glioma.

This clone has more than one count but fewer than ten. This chain uses TRBV19 with TRBJ1-5, with D unclear. V was shortened by 1 base and J by 9 bases, with 19 bases between the two germline ends. CDR3 size: 16 residues. CDR1 is LNHDA and CDR2 is SQIVND in the germline V gene (reference sequence). The CDR3 protein is CASSIAQLINPRPQHF. CDR3 coding DNA: TGTGCCAGTAGTATAGCCCAGCTGATAAACCCGCGGCCCCAGCATTTT.

V usage is TRBV5-6 and J usage is TRBJ1-5; weak D call: TRBD1 (6 bases). Germline-derived CDR1 and CDR2 are SGHDT and YYEEEE. V shed 3 bases and J shed 7 bases, with 17 bases lying between them. CDR3 size: 15 residues. The CDR3 coding sequence is TGTGCCAGCAGCTCCAGATTGGGGGCCGGGCAGCCCCAGCATTTT. This sequence encodes CASSSRLGAGQPQHF.

The chain carries TRBV19 and TRBJ2-3; tentative D call: TRBD1 (5 bases). V was cut by 5 bases and J by 6 bases, with 15 bases left in between. The germline V gene has CDR1 LNHDA and CDR2 SQIVND (reference sequence). This CDR3 spans 14 amino acids. The CDR3 DNA reads as TGTGCCAGTAGTTCCGGTACAGGATGGGATACGCAGTATTTT. Protein sequence: CASSSGTGWDTQYF.

CDR3 nucleotides: TGTGCCAGCAGCTTGGCCTTGGGACGAAGGGAAGGAGGCGAGCAGTACTTC. Translated: CASSLALGRREGGEQYF. The chain uses TRBV5-6 and TRBJ2-7; tentatively, D is TRBD1 or TRBD2 (5 bases each). Looked up from germline, CDR1 is SGHDT and CDR2 is YYEEEE. Between the trimmed V and J ends, which lost 0 bases and 6 bases, there was a span of 22 bases. The CDR3 runs 17 residues.

The rearrangement joins TRBV5-1 to TRBJ2-3, with 9 bases aligning to TRBD2. J gave up 5 bases and V 1 base, and 8 bases lay outside the gene matches. This CDR3 region has 16 residues. CDR1 is SGHRS, CDR2 YFSETQ, per germline. The CDR3 DNA follows: TGCGCCAGCAGCTTGCGATCCGCGGGGGGGCGAGATACGCAGTATTTT. It codes for CASSLRSAGGRDTQYF. Full variable domain (outside the CDR3, taken from reference TRBV5-1 and TRBJ2-3): KAGVTQTPRYLIKTRGQQVTLSCSPISGHRSVSWYQQTPGQGLQFLFEYFSETQRNKGNFPGRFSGRQFSNSRSEMNVSTLELGDSALYLCASSLRSAGGRDTQYFGPGTRLTVL.

The rearrangement joins TRBV5-1 to TRBJ1-4; 11 bases fit TRBD1. V lost 2 bases to trimming and J lost 7 bases; unmatched junction nucleotides: 4. The germline gives CDR1 SGHRS, CDR2 YFSETQ. The CDR3 covers 15 residues. CDR3 bases: TGCGCCAGCAGCTTCGCCGGGACAGGGGGTGAAAAACTGTTTTTT. Translation gives CASSFAGTGGEKLFF.

The rearrangement links TRBV27 to TRBJ2-3, with 12 bases fitting TRBD2. Germline V gives CDR1 MNHEY, CDR2 SMNVEV (reference sequence). The CDR3 loop spans 17 amino acids. The V and J ends lost 1 base and 1 base, in that order; junction bases with no gene match: 3. The CDR3 is CASSLYASGGGTDTQYF. The CDR3 DNA reads as TGTGCCAGCAGTTTATACGCTAGCGGGGGGGGCACAGATACGCAGTATTTT.

This clone was counted a few times. The chain has TRBV7-9 and TRBJ1-1, with D possibly TRBD1 on 6 matching bases. CDR1 and CDR2 (germline): SEHNR, FQNEAQ (reference sequence). V was pared by 3 bases and J by 2 bases, with 22 bases between. CDR3 length: 18 amino acids. CDR3 in DNA: TGTGCCAGCAGCTTTGAAGTATCTCGAGACAGGAGCAACACTGAAGCTTTCTTT. It encodes CASSFEVSRDRSNTEAFF.

This sequence joins TRBV4-1 and TRBJ2-1, with 12 positions matching TRBD2. CDR3 size: 16 residues. Looked up from germline, CDR1 is MGHRA and CDR2 is YSYEKL. V dropped 5 bases and J dropped 9; count of bases not matched to a gene: 11. The CDR3 DNA reads as TGCGCCAGCAGCGCCCTAGCGGGGGGGCCTGTAAGTGAGCAGTTCTTC. Translation gives CASSALAGGPVSEQFF.

The rearrangement links TRBV29-1 to TRBJ2-7; D unresolved. Trimming pared 3 bases from V and 4 bases from J, leaving 16 bases between. This CDR3 is built from 14 residues. The germline gives CDR1 SQVTM, CDR2 ANQGSEA. The CDR3 here is CSVELIGRQYEQYF. In DNA form, the CDR3 reads TGCAGCGTTGAGCTCATCGGACGGCAATACGAGCAGTACTTC.

CDR3 sequence (DNA): TGTGCCAGCAGCCCCTGGGACAGTCGCGGAAACACCATATATTTT. Translating it yields CASSPWDSRGNTIYF. This sequence joins TRBV7-6 and TRBJ1-3; 7 bases align to TRBD1. Germline V gene lookup returns CDR1 SGHVS and CDR2 FNYEAQ. The trim removed 5 bases at V and 4 bases at J, leaving 8 bases unmatched. CDR3 length: 15 residues.

The V gene is TRBV19, the J gene TRBJ2-1; 7 bases are shared with TRBD2. V trimming: 5 bases; J trimming: 2 bases; junction bases outside the gene matches: 9. Germline V gene data show CDR1 as LNHDA and CDR2 as SQIVND (reference sequence). The CDR3 length is 16 residues. The CDR3 coding sequence is TGTGCCAGTAGTGCCGCGCTAGCGGTTACCTACAATGAGCAGTTCTTC. This gives the protein CASSAALAVTYNEQFF.

This clone appeared a single time. The V call is TRBV4-1, the J call TRBJ1-2; 9 bases match TRBD1. The CDR3 has 18 amino acids. The J segment lost 3 bases and the V segment lost 4 bases, leaving 15 bases of the junction unmatched. Germline V lookup: CDR1 MGHRA, CDR2 YSYEKL. CDR3 nucleotides: TGCGCCAGCAGCCGCCAAGGTACTCCCGGGACAGGGCACTATGGCTACACCTTC. Amino acid sequence: CASSRQGTPGTGHYGYTF.

This clone was recorded once. This chain connects TRBV4-1 to TRBJ2-2; D call uncertain. Trimming pared 3 bases from V and 8 bases from J, leaving 7 bases between. The length of the CDR3 is 12 residues. Germline lookup yields CDR1 MGHRA and CDR2 YSYEKL. The CDR3: CASSQMYGELFF. The CDR3 nucleotides are TGCGCCAGCAGCCAGATGTATGGGGAGCTGTTTTTT.

The V and J genes are TRBV19 and TRBJ1-2; TRBD1 matches 10 bases. Trimming took 6 bases from V and 5 from J; bases not matched to a gene: 12. The CDR3 has 16 amino acids. Germline CDR1 reads LNHDA; CDR2 reads SQIVND (reference sequence). The CDR3: CASSKTTGQGYYGYTF. The CDR3 coding sequence is TGTGCCAGTAGCAAAACCACGGGACAGGGGTATTATGGCTACACCTTC.

The V gene is TRBV5-4, the J gene TRBJ2-4, with D uncertain. V lost 0 bases and J 6 bases, leaving 13 bases between the germline ends. The CDR3 is made up of 15 amino acids. Germline-derived CDR1 and CDR2 are SGHNT and YYREEE (reference sequence). CDR3 bases: TGTGCCAGCAGCTTGGAGGCAGGCCCCTTAAACATTCAGTACTTC. Translated, it gives CASSLEAGPLNIQYF.

The chain uses TRBV11-2 and TRBJ2-7; perhaps D is TRBD1 or TRBD2 (5 bases each). Germline assignment: CDR1 SGHAT and CDR2 FQNNGV. CDR3 length equals 14 residues. V was clipped by 3 bases and J by 12 bases, with 21 bases between them. In nucleotides, the CDR3 is TGTGCCAGCAGCTTCGGTTTGACAGCGGACCTCAGGTACTTC. Translating it yields CASSFGLTADLRYF.

The sample holds a few counts of this clone. The chain employs TRBV18 and TRBJ1-6; TRBD1 matches at 8 bases. Trimming at V came to 2 bases and at J to 4 bases, leaving 1 base not matched to a gene. CDR3 length: 15 amino acids. Germline V gene lookup returns CDR1 KGHSH and CDR2 LQKENI. The CDR3 is CASSPDRGYNSPLHF. For the CDR3, the DNA is TGTGCCAGCTCACCAGACAGGGGTTATAATTCACCCCTCCACTTT.

The chain employs TRBV6-4 and TRBJ2-3; possibly TRBD2 for D (5 bases). This CDR3 spans 13 amino acids. CDR1 is MRHNA and CDR2 is SNTAGT in the germline V gene. The V and J ends lost 5 bases and 4 bases respectively, with 10 bases between them. Here the CDR3 reads CASSPTSADTQYF. The CDR3 DNA reads TGTGCCAGCAGTCCCACTAGTGCAGATACGCAGTATTTT.

This clone occurred once. V and J are TRBV5-1 and TRBJ2-5; 7 nucleotides agree with TRBD2. The ends lost 3 bases at V and 5 bases at J; junction bases unmatched: 13. Germline assignment: CDR1 SGHRS and CDR2 YFSETQ. The CDR3 covers 16 residues. This chain's CDR3 is CASSWRRGSKRETQYF. CDR3 coding DNA: TGCGCCAGCAGCTGGAGGCGGGGGTCGAAGCGGGAGACCCAGTACTTC.

The sample holds a few counts of this clone. The J gene is TRBJ1-1, the V gene TRBV9; unclear D gene. Germline V gene lookup returns CDR1 SGDLS and CDR2 YYNGEE. V was shortened by 3 bases and J by 6 bases, with 9 bases between the two germline ends. There are 12 residues in the CDR3. The CDR3 DNA reads as TGTGCCAGCAGCGCCCTGACCGCTGAAGCTTTCTTT. Translating gives CASSALTAEAFF.

The chain couples TRBV27 to TRBJ2-3; either TRBD1 or TRBD2 may supply D (6 bases each). V was trimmed by 5 bases and J by 3 bases, leaving 18 bases between them. Germline V gene data show CDR1 as MNHEY and CDR2 as SMNVEV (reference sequence). This CDR3 has 16 residues. CDR3 bases: TGTGCCAGCAGTGCCGCCCGGGGGCGGCTAACAGATACGCAGTATTTT. Translated, it gives CASSAARGRLTDTQYF.

V is TRBV7-9 and J is TRBJ2-3; TRBD2 might be the D (6 bases). Trimming removed 5 bases from V and 5 bases from J, with 20 bases in between. This CDR3 is built from 16 residues. Germline-derived CDR1 and CDR2 are SEHNR and FQNEAQ (reference sequence). This CDR3 is CASSDLLVGRGDTQYF. CDR3 coding DNA: TGTGCCAGCAGCGACCTCCTGGTCGGGAGAGGAGATACGCAGTATTTT. Full variable domain (remainder filled in from reference TRBV7-9 and TRBJ2-3): DTGVSQNPRHKITKRGQNVTFRCDPISEHNRLYWYRQTLGQGPEFLTYFQNEAQLEKSRLLSDRFSAERPKGSFSTLEIQRTEQGDSAMYLCASSDLLVGRGDTQYFGPGTRLTVL.